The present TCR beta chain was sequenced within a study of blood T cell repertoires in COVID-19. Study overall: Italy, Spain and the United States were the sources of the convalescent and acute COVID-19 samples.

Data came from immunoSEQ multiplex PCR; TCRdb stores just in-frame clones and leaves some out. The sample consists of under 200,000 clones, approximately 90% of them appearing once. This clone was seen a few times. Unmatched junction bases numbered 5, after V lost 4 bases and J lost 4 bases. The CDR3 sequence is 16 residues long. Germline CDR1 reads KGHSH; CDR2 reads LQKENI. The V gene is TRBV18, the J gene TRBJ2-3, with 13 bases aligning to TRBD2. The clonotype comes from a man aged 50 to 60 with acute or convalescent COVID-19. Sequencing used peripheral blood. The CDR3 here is CASSLGLAGVADTQYF. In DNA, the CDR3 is TGTGCCAGCTCACTCGGACTAGCGGGAGTCGCAGATACGCAGTATTTT.